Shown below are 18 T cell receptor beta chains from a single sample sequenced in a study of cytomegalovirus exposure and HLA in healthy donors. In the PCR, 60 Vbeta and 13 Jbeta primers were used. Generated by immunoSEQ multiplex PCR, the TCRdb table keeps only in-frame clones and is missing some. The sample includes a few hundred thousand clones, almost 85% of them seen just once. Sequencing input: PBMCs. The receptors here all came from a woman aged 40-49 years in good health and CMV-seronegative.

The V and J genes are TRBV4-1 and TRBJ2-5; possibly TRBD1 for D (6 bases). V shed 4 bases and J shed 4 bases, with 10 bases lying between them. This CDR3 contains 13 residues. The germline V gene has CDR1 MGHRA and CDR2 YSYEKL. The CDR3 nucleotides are TGCGCCAGCAGCCTAACAGGGCCAGAGACCCAGTACTTC. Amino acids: CASSLTGPETQYF.

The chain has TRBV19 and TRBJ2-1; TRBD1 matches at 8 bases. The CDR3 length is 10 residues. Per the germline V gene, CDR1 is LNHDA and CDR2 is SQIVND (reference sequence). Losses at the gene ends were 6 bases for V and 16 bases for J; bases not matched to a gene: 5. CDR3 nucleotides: TGTGCCAGTAGGGACAGGGAGACCTTCTTC. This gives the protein CASRDRETFF.

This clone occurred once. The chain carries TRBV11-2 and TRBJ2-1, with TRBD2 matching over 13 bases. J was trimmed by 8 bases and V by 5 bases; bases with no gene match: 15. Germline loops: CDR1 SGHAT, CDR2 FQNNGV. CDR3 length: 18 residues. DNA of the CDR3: TGTGCCAGCAGCCCTGGACTAGCGGGGGCTTACCTGAGCTATGAGCAGTTCTTC. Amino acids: CASSPGLAGAYLSYEQFF. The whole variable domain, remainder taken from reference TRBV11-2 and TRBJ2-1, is EAGVAQSPRYKIIEKRQSVAFWCNPISGHATLYWYQQILGQGPKLLIQFQNNGVVDDSQLPKDRFSAERLKGVDSTLKIQPAKLEDSAVYLCASSPGLAGAYLSYEQFFGPGTRLTVL.

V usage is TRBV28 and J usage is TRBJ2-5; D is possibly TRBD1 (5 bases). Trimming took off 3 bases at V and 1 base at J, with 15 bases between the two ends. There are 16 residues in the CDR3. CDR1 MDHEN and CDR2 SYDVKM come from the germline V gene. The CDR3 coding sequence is TGTGCCAGCAGTTTGTACCAGGGATCCTCCCAAGAGACCCAGTACTTC. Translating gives CASSLYQGSSQETQYF.

CDR3 amino acids: CASTTGADGYTF. The CDR3 DNA reads TGTGCCAGCACAACAGGGGCGGATGGCTACACCTTC. The gene calls are TRBV6-1 and TRBJ1-2; the match to TRBD1 covers 7 bases. The CDR3 covers 12 residues. Germline values: CDR1 MNHNS, CDR2 SASEGT. Trimming cost V 7 bases and J 6 bases; bases outside gene matches: 5.

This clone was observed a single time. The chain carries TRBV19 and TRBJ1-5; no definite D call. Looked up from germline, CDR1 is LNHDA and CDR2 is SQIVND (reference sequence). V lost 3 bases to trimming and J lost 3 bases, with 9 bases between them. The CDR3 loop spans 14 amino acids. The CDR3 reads CASSMIEVNQPQHF. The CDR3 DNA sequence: TGTGCCAGTAGTATGATAGAAGTCAATCAGCCCCAGCATTTT.

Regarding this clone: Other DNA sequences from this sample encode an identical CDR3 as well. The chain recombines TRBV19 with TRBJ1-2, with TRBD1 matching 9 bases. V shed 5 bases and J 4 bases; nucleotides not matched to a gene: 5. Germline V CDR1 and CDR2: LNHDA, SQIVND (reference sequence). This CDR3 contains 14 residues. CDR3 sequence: CASSPGQGSYGYTF. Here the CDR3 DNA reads TGTGCCAGTAGTCCAGGACAGGGGTCCTATGGCTACACCTTC.

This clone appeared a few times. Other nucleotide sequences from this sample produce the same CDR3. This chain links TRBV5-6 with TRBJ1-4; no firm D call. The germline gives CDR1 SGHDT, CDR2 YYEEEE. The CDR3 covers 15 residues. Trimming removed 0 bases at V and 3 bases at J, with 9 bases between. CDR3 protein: CASSLGGRANEKLFF. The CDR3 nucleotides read TGTGCCAGCAGCTTGGGAGGGCGGGCTAATGAAAAACTGTTTTTT.

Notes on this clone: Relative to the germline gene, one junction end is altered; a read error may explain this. CDR3 sequence reads: CASSQDGLAGITDAQYF. The CDR3 DNA is TGCGCCAGCAGCCAAGACGGACTAGCGGGGATCACAGATGCGCAGTATTTT. The V call is TRBV4-3, the J call TRBJ2-3; 12 bases fit TRBD2. The CDR3 length is 17 residues. From germline, CDR1 is LGHNA and CDR2 YSLEER.

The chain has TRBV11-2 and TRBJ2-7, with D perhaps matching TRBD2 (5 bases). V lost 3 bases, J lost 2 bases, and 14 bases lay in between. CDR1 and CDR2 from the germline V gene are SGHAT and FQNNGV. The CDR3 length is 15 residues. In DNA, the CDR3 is TGTGCCAGCAGCTTTTCGGAAGGGAGTACCTACGAGCAGTACTTC. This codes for CASSFSEGSTYEQYF.

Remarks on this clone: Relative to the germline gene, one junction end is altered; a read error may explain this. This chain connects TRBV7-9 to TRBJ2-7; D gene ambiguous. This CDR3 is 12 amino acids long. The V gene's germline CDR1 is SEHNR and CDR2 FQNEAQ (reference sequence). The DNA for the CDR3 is TGTTCCAGCAGCTTCGCAGCGAACGAGCAGTACTTC. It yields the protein CSSSFAANEQYF.

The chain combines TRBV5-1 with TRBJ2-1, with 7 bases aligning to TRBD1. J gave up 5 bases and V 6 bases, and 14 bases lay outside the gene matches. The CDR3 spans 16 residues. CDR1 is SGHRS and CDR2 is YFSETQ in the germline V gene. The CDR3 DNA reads TGCGCCAGCAAACCTACAGGGGAAGCCGGTAACAATGAGCAGTTCTTC. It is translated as CASKPTGEAGNNEQFF.

The CDR3 here is CASGLQAYEQYF. The CDR3 nucleotides read TGTGCTAGTGGTTTGCAGGCCTACGAGCAGTACTTC. The chain uses TRBV12-5 and TRBJ2-7; D unresolved. The V gene lost 2 bases and the J gene lost 2 bases, with 4 bases spanning the gap. CDR3 length: 12 residues. Per germline, CDR1 LGHNT and CDR2 FRNRAP.

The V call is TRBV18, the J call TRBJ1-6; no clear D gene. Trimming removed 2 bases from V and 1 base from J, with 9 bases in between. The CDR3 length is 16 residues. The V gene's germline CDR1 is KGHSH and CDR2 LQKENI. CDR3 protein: CASSPSMSSYNSPLHF. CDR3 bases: TGTGCCAGCTCACCATCTATGTCGTCCTATAATTCACCCCTCCACTTT.

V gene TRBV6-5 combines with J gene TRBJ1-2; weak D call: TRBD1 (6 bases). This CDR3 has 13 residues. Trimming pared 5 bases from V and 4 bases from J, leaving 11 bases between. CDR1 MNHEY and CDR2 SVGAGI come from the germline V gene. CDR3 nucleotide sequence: TGTGCCAGCAGTCGAGGACAGTTCTATGGCTACACCTTC. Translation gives CASSRGQFYGYTF.

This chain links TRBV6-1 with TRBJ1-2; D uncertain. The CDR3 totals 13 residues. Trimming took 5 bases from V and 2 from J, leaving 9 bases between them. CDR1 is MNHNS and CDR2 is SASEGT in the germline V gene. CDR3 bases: TGTGCCAGCAGTAACAGCGGGAACTATGGCTACACCTTC. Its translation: CASSNSGNYGYTF.

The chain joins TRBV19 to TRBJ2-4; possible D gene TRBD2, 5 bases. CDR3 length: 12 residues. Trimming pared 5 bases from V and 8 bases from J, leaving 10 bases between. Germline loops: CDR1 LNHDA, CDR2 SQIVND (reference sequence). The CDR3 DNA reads TGTGCCAGTAGTCCGGGAAGGGACATTCAGTACTTC. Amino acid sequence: CASSPGRDIQYF.

The CDR3 here is CASSFRDRGWGEEAFF. DNA for the CDR3: TGTGCCAGCAGTTTTCGGGACAGGGGTTGGGGGGAGGAAGCTTTCTTT. The chain employs TRBV28 and TRBJ1-1, with TRBD1 matching over 10 bases. This CDR3 comprises 16 residues. With V trimmed by 3 bases and J by 8 bases, 12 bases remained unmatched. Germline V gene data show CDR1 as MDHEN and CDR2 as SYDVKM.